The 27 T cell receptor beta chains reported below all come from one sample, sequenced in a study of cytomegalovirus exposure and HLA in healthy donors (dated by TCRdb to 2015 to 2018). Library preparation employed the immunoSEQ multiplex PCR assay. For the multiplex PCR, a mixture combining 60 forward primers for TCR Vbeta segments and 13 reverse primers for TCR Jbeta segments was used. What TCRdb holds here is the immuneACCESS table cut down to in-frame rearrangements. Part of the clones is not present; checked against another copy, under half of the missing clones reflect an unresolved V gene, and the others are unexplained. The sample yields 90,000 to 120,000 clones; around a tenth were counted once. Roughly 5% of the sample is held by the ten biggest clonotypes. The sample taken for sequencing was PBMCs. The source of these receptors is a middle-aged man in good health and CMV-seropositive.

About this clone itself: The sample carries other DNA sequences with the same CDR3. The chain couples TRBV5-1 to TRBJ2-7; 11 nucleotides agree with TRBD1. The CDR3 is made up of 16 amino acids. Germline CDR1 is SGHRS and CDR2 is YFSETQ. The V and J ends lost 2 bases and 2 bases, in that order; junction bases with no gene match: 6. The CDR3 bases are TGCGCCAGCAGCTTCTCGTCGGGACAGGGGGCCTACGAGCAGTACTTC. As protein: CASSFSSGQGAYEQYF.

The V call is TRBV30, the J call TRBJ1-6; no clear D gene. The CDR3 contains 17 residues. The ends were cut back, 3 bases at V and 7 bases at J, with 22 bases in the middle. The germline V gene encodes CDR1 GTSNPN and CDR2 SVGIG (reference sequence). The CDR3 here is CAWRKISRPAGNSPLHF. As DNA, the CDR3 is TGTGCCTGGAGGAAAATTTCGAGGCCGGCTGGGAATTCACCCCTCCACTTT.

This sequence joins TRBV7-3 and TRBJ2-7; D uncertain. Germline lookup yields CDR1 SGHTA and CDR2 FQGTGA. This CDR3 contains 15 residues. Trimming pared 2 bases from V and 2 bases from J, leaving 13 bases between. CDR3 sequence: CASSLEATSPYEQYF. The CDR3 DNA follows: TGTGCCAGCAGCTTAGAGGCAACGTCACCCTACGAGCAGTACTTC.

The chain carries TRBV7-3 and TRBJ2-1; 9 bases are shared with TRBD2. This CDR3 is 15 amino acids long. J lost 4 bases, V lost 4 bases, and 5 bases had no gene match. In germline, CDR1 is SGHTA, CDR2 FQGTGA. The CDR3 sequence is CASSSGLANYNEQFF. The CDR3 bases are TGTGCCAGCAGCTCCGGACTAGCGAATTACAATGAGCAGTTCTTC. Filled out from reference TRBV7-3 and TRBJ2-1, the complete variable domain reads GAGVSQTPSNKVTEKGKYVELRCDPISGHTALYWYRQSLGQGPEFLIYFQGTGAADDSGLPNDRFFAVRPEGSVSTLKIQRTERGDSAVYLCASSSGLANYNEQFFGPGTRLTVL.

Only a few counts were recorded for this clone. The chain couples TRBV6-5 to TRBJ1-2; D is undetermined. CDR3 length: 14 residues. V shed 5 bases and J shed 0 bases, with 10 bases lying between them. Germline CDR1 MNHEY, CDR2 SVGAGI. The CDR3 loop is CASSTIVANYGYTF. CDR3 DNA: TGTGCCAGCAGTACCATTGTAGCTAACTATGGCTACACCTTC.

The genes are TRBV29-1 and TRBJ2-1; 11 bases agree with TRBD2. CDR3 size: 15 residues. Per the germline V gene, CDR1 is SQVTM and CDR2 is ANQGSEA. The V and J ends lost 1 base and 4 bases, in that order; junction bases with no gene match: 3. The CDR3 sequence is CSVEVASGRYNEQFF. The CDR3 coding sequence is TGCAGCGTTGAAGTGGCTAGCGGGAGGTACAATGAGCAGTTCTTC.

This clone was found a few times. The chain uses TRBV5-8 and TRBJ2-7; D perhaps matches TRBD2 (5 bases). This CDR3 has 14 residues. The germline V gene has CDR1 SGHTS and CDR2 YDEGEE. Trimming removed 2 bases at V and 7 bases at J, with 16 bases between. CDR3 DNA: TGTGCCAGCAGCTTAGGAGGAACCCCTAAAGAGCAGTACTTC. Translation: CASSLGGTPKEQYF.

The rearrangement joins TRBV9 to TRBJ2-7; D perhaps matches TRBD1 (5 bases). The V and J ends lost 0 bases and 4 bases respectively, with 14 bases between them. CDR3 size: 15 residues. Germline CDR1 is SGDLS and CDR2 is YYNGEE. The CDR3 region has the DNA TGTGCCAGCAGCGTAGCTCATCAGGGAAAGTACGAGCAGTACTTC. As protein: CASSVAHQGKYEQYF.

This clone was counted a few times. The rearrangement links TRBV19 to TRBJ2-5; 11 bases are shared with TRBD1. V shed 0 bases and J 5 bases; nucleotides not matched to a gene: 8. The CDR3 has 17 amino acids. Germline values: CDR1 LNHDA, CDR2 SQIVND (reference sequence). CDR3 DNA: TGTGCCAGTAGTATAGACCCACGGACAGGGGGCTTGGAGACCCAGTACTTC. It is translated as CASSIDPRTGGLETQYF.

The chain combines TRBV6-1 with TRBJ1-2, with 8 bases identical to TRBD1. Germline V gene data show CDR1 as MNHNS and CDR2 as SASEGT. The CDR3 covers 14 residues. The V segment lost 1 base and the J segment 7 bases; nucleotides outside the gene matches: 5. CDR3 loop: CASSEVDRGSGYTF. In DNA, the CDR3 is TGTGCCAGCAGTGAAGTAGACAGGGGTAGTGGCTACACCTTC.

The chain recombines TRBV10-3 with TRBJ2-1; 10 bases fit TRBD2. V shed 4 bases, J shed 6 bases, and the junction held 3 bases outside the gene matches. The CDR3 extends over 14 amino acids. Germline CDR1 ENHRY, CDR2 SYGVKD. The DNA of the CDR3 is TGTGCCATCAGTGGAACTAGCGGGACCAATGAGCAGTTCTTC. This translates into CAISGTSGTNEQFF.

A few counts support this clone. V usage is TRBV7-9 and J usage is TRBJ2-7; 7 nucleotides align to TRBD2. CDR3 length: 14 amino acids. CDR1 SEHNR and CDR2 FQNEAQ come from the germline V gene (reference sequence). V shed 4 bases and J 5 bases; nucleotides not matched to a gene: 8. CDR3 DNA sequence: TGTGCCAGCAGCTCAGGAGCGGGATCAGACGAGCAGTACTTC. This gives the protein CASSSGAGSDEQYF.

The gene calls are TRBV5-1 and TRBJ1-2; no clear D gene. V lost 0 bases, J lost 7 bases, and 13 bases lay in between. The CDR3 covers 14 residues. The V gene's germline CDR1 is SGHRS and CDR2 YFSETQ. The CDR3 is CASSLDGSRGGYTF. CDR3 coding DNA: TGCGCCAGCAGCTTGGATGGCAGTCGGGGTGGCTACACCTTC. The variable domain in full, with the rest retrieved from reference TRBV5-1 and TRBJ1-2, is KAGVTQTPRYLIKTRGQQVTLSCSPISGHRSVSWYQQTPGQGLQFLFEYFSETQRNKGNFPGRFSGRQFSNSRSEMNVSTLELGDSALYLCASSLDGSRGGYTFGSGTRLTVV.

This clone was seen only a few times. The chain employs TRBV7-9 and TRBJ2-1; 12 bases agree with TRBD2. CDR3 length: 15 amino acids. Looked up from germline, CDR1 is SEHNR and CDR2 is FQNEAQ (reference sequence). The junction had 6 bases not matched to a gene; V was cut back by 7 bases and J by 5 bases. The CDR3 bases are TGTGCCAGCACCATGAGACTAGCGGGAGACAATGAGCAGTTCTTC. This encodes CASTMRLAGDNEQFF.

This clone was observed a handful of times. This chain connects TRBV7-9 to TRBJ1-1, with D perhaps TRBD1 (5 bases). V lost 1 base and J lost 6, with 15 bases in between. The CDR3 covers 15 residues. Germline CDR1 SEHNR, CDR2 FQNEAQ (reference sequence). The CDR3 loop reads CASSLDRTGGAEAFF. The DNA of the CDR3 is TGTGCCAGCAGCTTAGATCGTACAGGCGGGGCTGAAGCTTTCTTT.

This clone was recorded a few times. V usage is TRBV5-1 and J usage is TRBJ2-1; 8 nucleotides agree with TRBD2. The germline gives CDR1 SGHRS, CDR2 YFSETQ. The CDR3 is 17 amino acids. V shed 0 bases and J 6 bases; nucleotides not matched to a gene: 11. The CDR3 DNA sequence: TGCGCCAGCAGCTTGGGGCTTGGGGCTAGCGGGTTCAATGAGCAGTTCTTC. Translation: CASSLGLGASGFNEQFF.

This clone was seen more than once but under ten times. The genes are TRBV7-2 and TRBJ2-5, with D possibly matching TRBD1 (8 bases). Germline V gene data show CDR1 as SGHTA and CDR2 as FQGNSA. The CDR3 totals 15 residues. V was pared by 5 bases and J by 5 bases, with 18 bases between. The CDR3, as DNA: TGTGCCAGCAGCCAACCAATACAGGGGGGGGAGACCCAGTACTTC. Protein: CASSQPIQGGETQYF.

The chain recombines TRBV25-1 with TRBJ2-7, with 14 bases aligning to TRBD2. J lost 5 bases, V lost 4 bases, and 10 bases had no gene match. This CDR3 is 17 amino acids long. CDR1 and CDR2 (germline): MGHDK, SYGVNS. DNA for the CDR3: TGTGCCAGCAGTGCCACCCCGGGACTAGCGGGAGCTCACGAGCAGTACTTC. Protein: CASSATPGLAGAHEQYF.

V usage is TRBV6-6 and J usage is TRBJ1-4, with 8 bases lining up with TRBD1. The V segment lost 6 bases and the J segment 7 bases; nucleotides outside the gene matches: 7. There are 14 residues in the CDR3. CDR1 is MNHNY and CDR2 is SVGAGI in the germline V gene (reference sequence). The CDR3 reads CASRTGQGAEKLFF. CDR3 nucleotide sequence: TGTGCCAGCAGAACGGGCCAGGGGGCTGAAAAACTGTTTTTT.

This clone was seen a handful of times. The chain combines TRBV6-5 with TRBJ2-5; D may be TRBD2 (6 bases). V was cut by 6 bases and J by 4 bases, with 18 bases left in between. Germline assignment: CDR1 MNHEY and CDR2 SVGAGI. CDR3 length: 15 amino acids. The CDR3 sequence is CASSNSGRRGETQYF. The CDR3 nucleotides are TGTGCCAGCAGCAATAGCGGTCGGCGGGGAGAGACCCAGTACTTC.

This clone was seen only a few times. The rearrangement uses TRBV9 and TRBJ2-7, with 10 bases fitting TRBD2. The CDR3 is 14 residues long. The junction had 3 bases not matched to a gene; V was cut back by 3 bases and J by 3 bases. Per germline, CDR1 SGDLS and CDR2 YYNGEE. This chain's CDR3 is CASSGGLANYEQYF. The CDR3 nucleotides are TGTGCCAGCAGCGGGGGACTAGCGAACTACGAGCAGTACTTC.

DNA of the CDR3: TGTGCCAGCAGTTTCGAGGAAGCTTCACCCCTCCACTTT. This gives the protein CASSFEEASPLHF. The chain employs TRBV6-5 and TRBJ1-6; no firm D call. The CDR3 is 13 amino acids. V lost 4 bases, J lost 9 bases, and 10 bases lay in between. The germline gives CDR1 MNHEY, CDR2 SVGAGI.

The V and J genes are TRBV2 and TRBJ2-3; 11 bases align to TRBD2. Trimming took 8 bases from V and 0 from J; bases not matched to a gene: 4. The CDR3 has 15 amino acids. The germline V gene encodes CDR1 SNHLY and CDR2 FYNNEI. CDR3 region: CASSTSGTSTDTQYF. In DNA, the CDR3 is TGTGCCAGCTCGACTAGCGGGACTAGCACAGATACGCAGTATTTT.

This chain joins TRBV14 and TRBJ2-5, with D tentatively TRBD1 (6 bases). The CDR3 totals 15 residues. Germline V gene lookup returns CDR1 SGHDN and CDR2 FVKESK. The germline V and J ends were trimmed by 0 bases and 5 bases, with 13 bases remaining between them. For the CDR3, the DNA is TGTGCCAGCAGCCAAGAGGGGGACAACGGGGAGACCCAGTACTTC. Translation: CASSQEGDNGETQYF. The full variable domain, with the rest looked up from reference TRBV14 and TRBJ2-5, is EAGVTQFPSHSVIEKGQTVTLRCDPISGHDNLYWYRRVMGKEIKFLLHFVKESKQDESGMPNNRFLAERTGGTYSTLKVQPAELEDSGVYFCASSQEGDNGETQYFGPGTRLLVL.

This clone has just a few counts. The chain couples TRBV5-6 to TRBJ2-3, with D hard to call. Germline values: CDR1 SGHDT, CDR2 YYEEEE. This CDR3 is 14 amino acids long. V lost 2 bases to trimming and J lost 2 bases, with 9 bases between them. CDR3 sequence (DNA): TGTGCCAGCAGCTTACAAGCGACCACAGATACGCAGTATTTT. Amino acid sequence: CASSLQATTDTQYF.

The J gene is TRBJ2-7, the V gene TRBV19; TRBD2 matches at 9 bases. The germline V gene encodes CDR1 LNHDA and CDR2 SQIVND (reference sequence). The CDR3 consists of 14 residues. The junction had 6 bases not matched to a gene; V was cut back by 4 bases and J by 5 bases. The CDR3 protein is CASSTLSGSNEQYF. The CDR3 DNA reads as TGTGCCAGTAGTACCCTTAGCGGGAGCAACGAGCAGTACTTC.

The chain combines TRBV30 with TRBJ2-1, with D tentatively TRBD2 (6 bases). CDR1 GTSNPN and CDR2 SVGIG come from the germline V gene (reference sequence). V was clipped by 6 bases and J by 6 bases, with 15 bases between them. This CDR3 has 13 residues. The DNA for the CDR3 is TGTGCCTGTAGGGACTGGAGACTCAATGAGCAGTTCTTC. Its protein is CACRDWRLNEQFF.